Listed below are T cell receptor beta chains from one sample, sequenced in a study of blood T cell repertoires in COVID-19. Assay used: immunoSEQ multiplex PCR; TCRdb lists only in-frame clones, some missing. Among fewer than 350,000 clones listed, roughly 85% were seen once. Sequencing was done on a sample of PBMCs or T cells enriched from blood (not recorded which). These receptors originate from a woman in her thirties or forties who had recovered from COVID-19. Both conserved end residues are part of each CDR3. Each record gives: V gene, J gene, clone size, D gene, CDR3 protein, CDR3 DNA. D genes are given only for firm matches. The size entry is marked missing in some rows and otherwise reads once, few, many or a size class.

TRBV20-1,TRBJ2-1,-,TRBD2,CSASLPSASGRLGEQFF,TGCAGTGCTAGTCTCCCCTCCGCTAGCGGGAGGCTGGGTGAGCAGTTCTTC
TRBV4-3,TRBJ2-7,-,TRBD2,CASSQVLAASYEQYF,TGCGCCAGCAGCCAAGTGCTAGCGGCATCCTACGAGCAGTACTTC
TRBV5-4,TRBJ2-5,-,TRBD2,CASSSREFKETQYF,TGTGCCAGCAGCTCGCGGGAGTTTAAAGAGACCCAGTACTTC
TRBV2,TRBJ1-6,-,TRBD1,CASSDGQGANNSPLHF,TGTGCCAGCAGTGACGGACAGGGGGCTAATAATTCACCCCTCCACTTT
TRBV5-5,TRBJ2-3,-,-,CASRLTGALLTDTQYF,TGTGCCAGCAGACTGACGGGAGCCCTTCTCACAGATACGCAGTATTTT
TRBV6-5,TRBJ2-7,once,TRBD1,CASTPGQGWYEQYF,TGTGCCAGCACCCCGGGACAGGGTTGGTACGAGCAGTACTTC
TRBV18,TRBJ1-3,-,-,CASSQGQGNTIYF,TGTGCCAGCTCACAAGGACAGGGAAACACCATATATTTT
TRBV18,TRBJ1-4,-,-,CASSPYEAADEKLFF,TGTGCCAGCTCACCCTACGAAGCTGCGGATGAAAAACTGTTTTTT
TRBV7-9,TRBJ1-4,-,-,CASAPLGNEKLFF,TGTGCCAGTGCCCCCCTCGGGAATGAAAAACTGTTTTTT
TRBV9,TRBJ1-2,-,-,CASSVAFGQGYGYTF,TGTGCCAGCAGCGTAGCTTTCGGGCAGGGCTATGGCTACACCTTC
TRBV2,TRBJ1-1,-,-,CASSERGTEAFF,TGTGCCAGCAGTGAGCGAGGAACTGAAGCTTTCTTT
TRBV7-2,TRBJ2-7,-,TRBD1,CASSSGTPGQGAYEQYF,TGTGCCAGCAGTTCCGGAACACCGGGACAGGGGGCTTACGAGCAGTACTTC
TRBV15,TRBJ1-4,-,TRBD1,CATSTEHPRQGSATNEKLFF,TGTGCCACCAGCACGGAACACCCGAGACAGGGTTCGGCAACTAATGAAAAACTGTTTTTT
TRBV2,TRBJ1-1,-,-,CASSPAWSTEAFF,TGTGCCAGCTCCCCCGCGTGGAGCACTGAAGCTTTCTTT
TRBV5-5,TRBJ2-2,-,TRBD2,CASSLLSSGSGELFF,TGTGCCAGCAGCTTGCTGTCTAGCGGGTCCGGGGAGCTGTTTTTT
TRBV4-1,TRBJ2-1,-,-,CASSLGSASFVDEQFF,TGCGCCAGCAGCCTTGGGAGTGCATCTTTCGTGGATGAGCAGTTCTTC